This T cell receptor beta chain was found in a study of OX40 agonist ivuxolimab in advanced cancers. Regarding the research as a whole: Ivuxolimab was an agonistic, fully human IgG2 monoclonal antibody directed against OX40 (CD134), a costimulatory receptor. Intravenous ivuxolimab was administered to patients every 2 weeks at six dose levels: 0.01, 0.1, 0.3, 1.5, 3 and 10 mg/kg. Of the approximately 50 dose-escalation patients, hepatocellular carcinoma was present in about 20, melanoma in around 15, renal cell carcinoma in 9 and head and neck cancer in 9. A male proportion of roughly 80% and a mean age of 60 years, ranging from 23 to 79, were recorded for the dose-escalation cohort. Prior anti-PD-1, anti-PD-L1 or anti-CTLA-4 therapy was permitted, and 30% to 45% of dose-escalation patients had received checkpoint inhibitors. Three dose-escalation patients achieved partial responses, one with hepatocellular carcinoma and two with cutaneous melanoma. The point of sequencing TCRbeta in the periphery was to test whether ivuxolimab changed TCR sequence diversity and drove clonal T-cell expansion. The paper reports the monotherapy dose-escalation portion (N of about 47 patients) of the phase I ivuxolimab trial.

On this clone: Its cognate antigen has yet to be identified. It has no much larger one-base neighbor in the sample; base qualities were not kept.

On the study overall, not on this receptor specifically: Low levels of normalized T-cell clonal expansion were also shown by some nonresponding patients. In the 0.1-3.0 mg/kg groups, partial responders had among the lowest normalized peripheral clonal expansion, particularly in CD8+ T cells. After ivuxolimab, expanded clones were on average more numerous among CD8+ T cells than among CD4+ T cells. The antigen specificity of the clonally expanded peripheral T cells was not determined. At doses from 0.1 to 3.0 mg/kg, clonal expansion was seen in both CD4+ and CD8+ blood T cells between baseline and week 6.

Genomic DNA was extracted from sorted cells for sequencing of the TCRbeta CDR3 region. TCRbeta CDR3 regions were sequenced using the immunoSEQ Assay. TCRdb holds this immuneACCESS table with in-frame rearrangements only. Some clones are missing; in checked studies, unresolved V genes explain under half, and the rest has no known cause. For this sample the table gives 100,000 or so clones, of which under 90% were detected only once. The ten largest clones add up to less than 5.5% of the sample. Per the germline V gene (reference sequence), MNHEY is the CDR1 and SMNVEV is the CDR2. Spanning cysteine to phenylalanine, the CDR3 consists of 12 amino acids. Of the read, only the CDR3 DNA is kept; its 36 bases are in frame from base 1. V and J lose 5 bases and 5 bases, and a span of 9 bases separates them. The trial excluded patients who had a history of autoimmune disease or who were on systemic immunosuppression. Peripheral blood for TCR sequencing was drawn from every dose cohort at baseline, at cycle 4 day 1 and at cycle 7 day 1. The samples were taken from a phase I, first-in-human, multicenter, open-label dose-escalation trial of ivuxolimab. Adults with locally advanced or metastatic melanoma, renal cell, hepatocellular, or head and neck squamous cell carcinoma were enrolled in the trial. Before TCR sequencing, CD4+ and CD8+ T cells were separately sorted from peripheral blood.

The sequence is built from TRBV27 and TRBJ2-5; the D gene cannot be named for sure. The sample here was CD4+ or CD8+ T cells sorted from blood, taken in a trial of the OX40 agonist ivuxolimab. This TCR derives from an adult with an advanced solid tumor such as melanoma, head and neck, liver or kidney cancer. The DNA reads TGTGCCAGCAGTCGCGGAAGGGAGACCCAGTACTTC. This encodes CASSRGRETQYF.